A single sample gave rise to the 27 T cell receptor beta chains below, sequenced in a study of long-term antiretroviral therapy in people with HIV. Run at survey level, the immunoSEQ assay was version v3.0. Measured with immunoSEQ multiplex PCR; TCRdb has only the in-frame clones, and not every one. The sample lists around 20,000 clones; 78% were seen once. Sequenced material: unsorted PBMCs, taken 0.3 years after starting antiretroviral therapy. The receptors shown here come from a woman between 45 and 65 years old with HIV.

This clone was observed a few times. This rearrangement joins TRBV7-6 to TRBJ2-2; D possibly corresponds to TRBD1 (6 bases). Germline CDR1 and CDR2: SGHVS and FNYEAQ. The CDR3 sequence is 15 residues long. Trimming left V 1 base short and J 2 bases short, with 8 bases between. The CDR3 is CASSLDRENTGELFF. DNA for the CDR3: TGTGCCAGCAGCTTAGACAGGGAAAACACCGGGGAGCTGTTTTTT. Full variable domain (outside the CDR3, taken from reference TRBV7-6 and TRBJ2-2): GAGVSQSPRYKVTKRGQDVALRCDPISGHVSLYWYRQALGQGPEFLTYFNYEAQQDKSGLPNDRFSAERPEGSISTLTIQRTEQRDSAMYRCASSLDRENTGELFFGEGSRLTVL.

This chain connects TRBV6-1 to TRBJ1-4; 9 bases line up with TRBD1. V dropped 4 bases and J dropped 1; count of bases not matched to a gene: 10. From germline, CDR1 is MNHNS and CDR2 SASEGT. This CDR3 has 18 residues. CDR3 protein: CASSVPGQGGLTNEKLFF. CDR3 DNA sequence: TGTGCCAGCAGTGTCCCGGGACAGGGCGGATTAACTAATGAAAAACTGTTTTTT.

This clone came up once. J is TRBJ1-1 and V is TRBV19, with 7 bases that match TRBD1. The CDR3 runs to 14 residues. Losses at the gene ends were 1 base for V and 5 bases for J; bases not matched to a gene: 4. Germline V gene sequence: CDR1 LNHDA, CDR2 SQIVND (reference sequence). The CDR3 here is CASSIAQGETEAFF. CDR3 bases: TGTGCCAGTAGTATAGCCCAGGGGGAGACTGAAGCTTTCTTT.

The rearrangement uses TRBV2 and TRBJ1-1; 7 bases are a match to TRBD1. CDR1 is SNHLY, CDR2 FYNNEI, per germline. The CDR3 covers 13 residues. The junction had 11 bases not matched to a gene; V was cut back by 8 bases and J by 8 bases. CDR3 nucleotide sequence: TGTGCCAGCTACGGGGCAGGGGGATCAGAAGCTTTCTTT. Translation gives CASYGAGGSEAFF. Combining the CDR3 with reference TRBV2 and TRBJ1-1 gives the whole variable domain EPEVTQTPSHQVTQMGQEVILRCVPISNHLYFYWYRQILGQKVEFLVSFYNNEISEKSEIFDDQFSVERPDGSNFTLKIRSTKLEDSAMYFCASYGAGGSEAFFGQGTRLTVV.

This clone was seen more than once but under ten times. The gene calls are TRBV21-1 and TRBJ1-3. TRBV21-1 is described as a pseudogene. The CDR3 is made up of 18 amino acids. As DNA, the CDR3 is TGTGCCAGCAGCAATTGGGATAAACATTATTACTCTGGAAACACCATATATTTT. Translated: CASSNWDKHYYSGNTIYF.

This sequence joins TRBV6-5 and TRBJ1-1; the D is unclear. The germline V and J ends were trimmed by 4 bases and 2 bases, with 8 bases remaining between them. Germline values: CDR1 MNHEY, CDR2 SVGAGI. The CDR3 consists of 13 residues. The CDR3 nucleotides read TGTGCCAGCAGTTCCGGGATAAACACTGAAGCTTTCTTT. This gives the protein CASSSGINTEAFF.

J is TRBJ1-1 and V is TRBV5-4; the D gene is possibly TRBD1 (5 bases). The CDR3 length is 15 residues. The V end lost 4 bases, the J end lost 1 base, and 14 bases lay between the germline ends. Germline CDR1 is SGHNT and CDR2 is YYREEE (reference sequence). CDR3 DNA sequence: TGTGCCAGCAGCCGGGGCGGGGGTACGAACACTGAAGCTTTCTTT. This encodes CASSRGGGTNTEAFF.

The CDR3 is CASSDLQGNTGELFF. CDR3 bases: TGTGCCAGCAGTGATTTGCAGGGGAACACCGGGGAGCTGTTTTTT. The chain is built from TRBV2 and TRBJ2-2, with D possibly TRBD1 on 5 matching bases. The V end lost 3 bases, the J end lost 1 base, and 9 bases lay between the germline ends. This CDR3 region has 15 residues. CDR1 is SNHLY and CDR2 is FYNNEI in the germline V gene.

This chain uses TRBV10-3 with TRBJ2-5; 11 bases agree with TRBD2. V dropped 3 bases and J dropped 4; count of bases not matched to a gene: 7. This CDR3 comprises 16 residues. Germline-derived CDR1 and CDR2 are ENHRY and SYGVKD. CDR3 region: CAISDPTSGGGETQYF. DNA of the CDR3: TGTGCCATCAGTGACCCCACTAGCGGGGGAGGAGAGACCCAGTACTTC.

The chain joins TRBV6-5 to TRBJ2-7; 7 bases fit TRBD1. V shed 6 bases and J 2 bases; nucleotides not matched to a gene: 7. In germline, CDR1 is MNHEY, CDR2 SVGAGI. The CDR3 runs 14 residues. Written as DNA, the CDR3 is TGTGCCAGCAGGAGCTGGGACAGTCCCTACGAGCAGTACTTC. Protein sequence: CASRSWDSPYEQYF.

The chain employs TRBV6-1 and TRBJ1-2, with a possible D match to TRBD1 (6 bases). The CDR3 is 14 amino acids. Germline CDR1 reads MNHNS; CDR2 reads SASEGT. The ends were cut back, 5 bases at V and 4 bases at J, with 14 bases in the middle. CDR3 residues: CASSIQGGGYGYTF. For the CDR3, the DNA is TGTGCCAGCAGTATACAGGGAGGAGGCTATGGCTACACCTTC.

This chain joins TRBV25-1 and TRBJ2-7; possible D gene TRBD1, 5 bases. CDR1 and CDR2 (germline): MGHDK, SYGVNS. This CDR3 region has 13 residues. V was cut by 3 bases and J by 12 bases, with 18 bases left in between. CDR3 bases: TGTGCCAGCAGTGACCCCGACAGATACCTCTTGTACTTC. Amino acid sequence: CASSDPDRYLLYF.

The chain joins TRBV29-1 to TRBJ2-2, with unresolved D. CDR1 and CDR2 from the germline V gene are SQVTM and ANQGSEA. V was clipped by 5 bases and J by 7 bases, with 11 bases between them. The CDR3 runs 12 residues. DNA of the CDR3: TGCAGCGTTTTTCGACTCGACGGGGAGCTGTTTTTT. This gives the protein CSVFRLDGELFF.

The gene calls are TRBV30 and TRBJ2-3; no clear D gene. Germline lookup yields CDR1 GTSNPN and CDR2 SVGIG (reference sequence). CDR3 size: 13 residues. Deletions cut 2 bases from V and 3 bases from J, with 9 bases between. Written as DNA, the CDR3 is TGTGCCTGGAGTACGGTAAGGACAGATACGCAGTATTTT. The encoded protein is CAWSTVRTDTQYF.

This clone was counted only a few times. The chain employs TRBV27 and TRBJ2-2; D unresolved. The CDR3 runs 14 residues. CDR1 MNHEY and CDR2 SMNVEV come from the germline V gene (reference sequence). Deletions cut 5 bases from V and 1 base from J, with 8 bases between. The CDR3 spells CASSLLGNTGELFF. CDR3 DNA sequence: TGTGCCAGCAGTCTCCTAGGGAACACCGGGGAGCTGTTTTTT.

The rearrangement uses TRBV29-1 and TRBJ2-2; 8 bases map to TRBD1. Germline V gene lookup returns CDR1 SQVTM and CDR2 ANQGSEA. The length of the CDR3 is 16 residues. The V and J ends lost 5 bases and 4 bases, in that order; junction bases with no gene match: 12. The CDR3 here is CSVLSAGQGVTGELFF. The CDR3 region has the DNA TGCAGCGTTCTGTCTGCTGGACAGGGAGTCACCGGGGAGCTGTTTTTT.

This clone qualifies as medium-sized (0.01 to 0.1%). The chain employs TRBV19 and TRBJ1-1; unclear D gene. CDR3 length: 14 amino acids. Germline CDR1 reads LNHDA; CDR2 reads SQIVND (reference sequence). Trimming took off 4 bases at V and 2 bases at J, with 11 bases between the two ends. The CDR3 bases are TGTGCCAGTAGTAAAACAGCCACTAACACTGAAGCTTTCTTT. It is translated as CASSKTATNTEAFF.

This clone was seen a few times. V and J are TRBV19 and TRBJ1-5; 10 bases align to TRBD1. Germline V gene data show CDR1 as LNHDA and CDR2 as SQIVND (reference sequence). V dropped 5 bases and J dropped 5; count of bases not matched to a gene: 0. CDR3 size: 13 residues. The CDR3 sequence: CASSGTGDQPQHF. The CDR3 region has the DNA TGTGCCAGTAGTGGGACAGGGGATCAGCCCCAGCATTTT.

The count of this clone is one. V and J are TRBV5-1 and TRBJ1-1; TRBD1 might be the D (5 bases). CDR3 size: 15 residues. Looked up from germline, CDR1 is SGHRS and CDR2 is YFSETQ. Trimming removed 0 bases at V and 8 bases at J, with 17 bases between. The CDR3 here is CASSLADRELDEAFF. CDR3 bases: TGCGCCAGCAGCTTGGCCGACAGAGAATTGGACGAAGCTTTCTTT.

The chain links TRBV7-9 to TRBJ2-3, with TRBD2 matching 13 bases. The CDR3 consists of 16 residues. Looked up from germline, CDR1 is SEHNR and CDR2 is FQNEAQ (reference sequence). J gave up 8 bases and V 4 bases, and 9 bases lay outside the gene matches. The CDR3 here is CASSSGLAGYSGTQYF. The CDR3 coding sequence is TGTGCCAGCAGCTCGGGACTAGCGGGGTACTCGGGTACGCAGTATTTT.

This clone has only one observation. The chain has TRBV7-9 and TRBJ1-2; TRBD1 matches at 8 bases. Germline CDR1 and CDR2: SEHNR and FQNEAQ (reference sequence). The CDR3 sequence is 13 residues long. Losses at the gene ends were 5 bases for V and 7 bases for J; bases not matched to a gene: 6. CDR3 coding DNA: TGTGCCAGCAGCCCAGGGGGCGGCGGTGGCTACACCTTC. Translated: CASSPGGGGGYTF.

The chain employs TRBV7-9 and TRBJ1-6; 8 nucleotides match TRBD1. V lost 3 bases, J lost 1 base, and 5 bases stayed unmatched. This CDR3 comprises 17 residues. Germline assignment: CDR1 SEHNR and CDR2 FQNEAQ (reference sequence). The CDR3: CASSLLTGGSYNSPLHF. In nucleotides, the CDR3 is TGTGCCAGCAGCTTGCTAACAGGGGGGTCCTATAATTCACCCCTCCACTTT.

This rearrangement joins TRBV7-9 to TRBJ1-1; TRBD1 agrees at 9 bases. V shed 5 bases, J shed 5 bases, and the junction held 6 bases outside the gene matches. The germline CDR1 and CDR2 sequences are SEHNR and FQNEAQ (reference sequence). This CDR3 region has 14 residues. Here the CDR3 reads CASSLQGAGTEAFF. The CDR3, as DNA: TGTGCCAGCAGCCTACAGGGGGCAGGAACTGAAGCTTTCTTT. The full variable domain, its missing parts supplied by reference TRBV7-9 and TRBJ1-1, is DTGVSQNPRHKITKRGQNVTFRCDPISEHNRLYWYRQTLGQGPEFLTYFQNEAQLEKSRLLSDRFSAERPKGSFSTLEIQRTEQGDSAMYLCASSLQGAGTEAFFGQGTRLTVV.

This clone was detected only once. This chain links TRBV10-2 with TRBJ2-1; 10 bases are shared with TRBD1. The CDR3 is made up of 18 amino acids. Germline CDR1 is WSHSY and CDR2 is SAAADI. The junction had 21 bases not matched to a gene; V was cut back by 10 bases and J by 6 bases. The CDR3 region is CATLKFPPGQGRLNEQFF. The CDR3 DNA follows: TGCGCCACCCTAAAATTTCCTCCGGGACAGGGGCGTCTCAATGAGCAGTTCTTC.

The chain has TRBV7-7 and TRBJ2-2, with D perhaps matching TRBD2 (6 bases). The CDR3 runs to 15 residues. The V and J ends lost 0 bases and 1 base respectively, with 6 bases between them. Germline V CDR1 and CDR2: SSHAT, FNYEAQ (reference sequence). This CDR3 is CASSLAGGNTGELFF. The CDR3 DNA follows: TGTGCCAGCAGCTTAGCCGGGGGGAACACCGGGGAGCTGTTTTTT.

This clone came up a few times. The V and J genes are TRBV19 and TRBJ1-6, with D uncertain. Between the trimmed V and J ends, which lost 3 bases and 4 bases, there was a span of 7 bases. The CDR3 runs 14 residues. CDR1 is LNHDA, CDR2 SQIVND, per germline (reference sequence). CDR3 in amino acids: CASSISIYNSPLHF. The CDR3 DNA sequence: TGTGCCAGTAGTATCTCTATTTATAATTCACCCCTCCACTTT.

V and J are TRBV19 and TRBJ1-2; TRBD1 agrees at 8 bases. Germline V gene lookup returns CDR1 LNHDA and CDR2 SQIVND (reference sequence). Trimming took 3 bases from V and 8 from J; bases not matched to a gene: 11. The CDR3 runs 15 residues. CDR3 loop: CASSITAGGAEGYTF. CDR3 nucleotide sequence: TGTGCCAGTAGTATCACTGCAGGGGGCGCGGAAGGCTACACCTTC.